This TCR beta chain originates from a study of brain metastases from non-small cell lung cancer. Profiled with immunoSEQ multiplex PCR; TCRdb holds only in-frame clones, not every one. In the table there are roughly 570 clones, roughly 86% of which are singletons. Trimming cost V 3 bases and J 4 bases, with 9 bases left between them. This CDR3 contains 13 residues. The germline V gene has CDR1 MGHDK and CDR2 SYGVNS. The gene calls are TRBV25-1 and TRBJ1-2; D uncertain. The TCR originated in a donor at least 40 years old with non-small cell lung cancer. Input material: tumor-adjacent normal tissue. CDR3 protein: CASSESIVYGYTF. CDR3 bases: TGTGCCAGCAGTGAGTCGATAGTCTATGGCTACACCTTC.